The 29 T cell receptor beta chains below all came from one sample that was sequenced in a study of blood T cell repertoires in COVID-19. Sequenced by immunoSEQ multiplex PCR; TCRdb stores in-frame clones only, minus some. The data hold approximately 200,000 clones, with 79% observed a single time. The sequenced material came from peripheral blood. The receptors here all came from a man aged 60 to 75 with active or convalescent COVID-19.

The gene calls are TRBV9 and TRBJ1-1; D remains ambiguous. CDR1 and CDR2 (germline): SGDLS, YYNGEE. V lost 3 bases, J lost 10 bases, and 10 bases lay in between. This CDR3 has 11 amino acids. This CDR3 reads CASSGPDGAFF. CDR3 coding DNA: TGTGCCAGCAGCGGGCCTGATGGAGCTTTCTTT.

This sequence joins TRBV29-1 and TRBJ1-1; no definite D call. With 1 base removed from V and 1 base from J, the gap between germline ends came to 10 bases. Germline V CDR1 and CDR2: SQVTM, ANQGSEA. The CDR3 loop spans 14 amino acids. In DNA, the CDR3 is TGCAGCGTTGAAGTTGGGCCCGCGAACACTGAAGCTTTCTTT. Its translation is CSVEVGPANTEAFF.

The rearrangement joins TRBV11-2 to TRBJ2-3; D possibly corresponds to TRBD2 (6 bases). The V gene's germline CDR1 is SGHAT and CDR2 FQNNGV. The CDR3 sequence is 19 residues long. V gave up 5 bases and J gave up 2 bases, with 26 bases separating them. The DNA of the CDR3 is TGTGCCAGCAGCACCGGAGGGCCGGCTCGCTTCCTAGCCACAGATACGCAGTATTTT. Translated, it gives CASSTGGPARFLATDTQYF. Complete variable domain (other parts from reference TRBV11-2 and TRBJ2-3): EAGVAQSPRYKIIEKRQSVAFWCNPISGHATLYWYQQILGQGPKLLIQFQNNGVVDDSQLPKDRFSAERLKGVDSTLKIQPAKLEDSAVYLCASSTGGPARFLATDTQYFGPGTRLTVL.

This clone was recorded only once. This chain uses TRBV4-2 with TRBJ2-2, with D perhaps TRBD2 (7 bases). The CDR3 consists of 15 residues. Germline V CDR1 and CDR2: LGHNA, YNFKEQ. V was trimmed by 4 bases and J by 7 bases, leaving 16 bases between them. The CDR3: CASSPFGGRNGELFF. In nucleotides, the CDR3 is TGTGCCAGCAGCCCCTTCGGGGGGCGCAACGGGGAGCTGTTTTTT.

CDR3 in amino acids: CASSSLTGSTYNEQFF. CDR3 sequence (DNA): TGTGCCAGCAGTTCTCTGACCGGGAGTACCTACAATGAGCAGTTCTTC. V gene TRBV27 combines with J gene TRBJ2-1, with D perhaps TRBD2 (6 bases). Germline CDR1 and CDR2: MNHEY and SMNVEV (reference sequence). V lost 4 bases to trimming and J lost 2 bases, with 15 bases between them. The CDR3 is 16 amino acids.

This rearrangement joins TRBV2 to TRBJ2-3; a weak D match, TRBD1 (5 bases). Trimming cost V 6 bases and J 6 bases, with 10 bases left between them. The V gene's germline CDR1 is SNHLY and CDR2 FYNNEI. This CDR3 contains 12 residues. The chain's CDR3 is CASSAGCDTQYF. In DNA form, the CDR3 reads TGTGCCAGCAGCGCAGGGTGCGATACGCAGTATTTT.

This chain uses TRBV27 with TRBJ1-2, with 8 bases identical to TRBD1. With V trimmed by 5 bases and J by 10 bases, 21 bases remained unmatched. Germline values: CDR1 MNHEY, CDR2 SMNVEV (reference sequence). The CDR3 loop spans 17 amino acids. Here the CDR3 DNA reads TGTGCCAGCAGTCCCTCCCGGGACAGGCGCTTAAGCATGGACTACACCTTC. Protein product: CASSPSRDRRLSMDYTF.

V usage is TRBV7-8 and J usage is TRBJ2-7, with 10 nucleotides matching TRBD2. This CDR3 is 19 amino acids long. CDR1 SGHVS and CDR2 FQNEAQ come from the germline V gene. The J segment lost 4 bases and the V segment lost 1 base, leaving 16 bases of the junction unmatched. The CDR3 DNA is TGTGCCAGCAGCTTAGAGGGGATAGCGGGAGGTCTCGGAGGTTACGAGCAGTACTTC. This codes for CASSLEGIAGGLGGYEQYF.

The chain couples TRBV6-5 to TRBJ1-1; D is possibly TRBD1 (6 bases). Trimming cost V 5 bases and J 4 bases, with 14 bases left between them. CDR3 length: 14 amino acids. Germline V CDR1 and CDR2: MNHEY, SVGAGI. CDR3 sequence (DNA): TGTGCCAGCAGTCAAAAAACAGGGTTCACTGAAGCTTTCTTT. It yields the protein CASSQKTGFTEAFF.

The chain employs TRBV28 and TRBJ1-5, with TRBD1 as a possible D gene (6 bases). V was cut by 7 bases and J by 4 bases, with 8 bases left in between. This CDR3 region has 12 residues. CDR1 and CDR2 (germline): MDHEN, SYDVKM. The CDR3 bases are TGTGCCAGCACCCAGGGGAATCAGCCCCAGCATTTT. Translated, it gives CASTQGNQPQHF. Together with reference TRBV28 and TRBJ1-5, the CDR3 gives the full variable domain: DVKVTQSSRYLVKRTGEKVFLECVQDMDHENMFWYRQDPGLGLRLIYFSYDVKMKEKGDIPEGYSVSREKKERFSLILESASTNQTSMYLCASTQGNQPQHFGDGTRLSIL.

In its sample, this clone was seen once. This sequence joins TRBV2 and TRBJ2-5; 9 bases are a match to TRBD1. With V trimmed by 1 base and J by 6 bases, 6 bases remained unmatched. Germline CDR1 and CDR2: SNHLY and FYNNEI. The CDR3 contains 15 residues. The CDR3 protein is CASSEVWDRVQTQYF. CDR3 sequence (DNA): TGTGCCAGCAGTGAAGTGTGGGACAGGGTGCAGACCCAGTACTTC.

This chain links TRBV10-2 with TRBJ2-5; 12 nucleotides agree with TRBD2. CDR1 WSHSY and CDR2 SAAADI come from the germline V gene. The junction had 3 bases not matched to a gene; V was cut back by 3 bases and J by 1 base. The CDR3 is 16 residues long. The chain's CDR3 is CASSDRLAGAQETQYF. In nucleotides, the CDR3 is TGCGCCAGCAGTGACCGACTAGCGGGAGCCCAAGAGACCCAGTACTTC.

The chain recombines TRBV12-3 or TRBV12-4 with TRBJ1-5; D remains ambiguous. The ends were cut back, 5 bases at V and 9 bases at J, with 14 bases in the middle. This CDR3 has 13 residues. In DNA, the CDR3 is TGTGCCAGCAGTCCCGCTGCCATCAGGCCCCAGCATTTT. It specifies CASSPAAIRPQHF.

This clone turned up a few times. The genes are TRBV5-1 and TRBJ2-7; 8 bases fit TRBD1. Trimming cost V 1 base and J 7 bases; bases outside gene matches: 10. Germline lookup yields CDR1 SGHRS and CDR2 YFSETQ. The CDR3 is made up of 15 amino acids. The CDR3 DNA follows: TGCGCCAGCAGCTTGTCTGGACAGGGTTCGGGTGAGCAGTACTTC. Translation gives CASSLSGQGSGEQYF.

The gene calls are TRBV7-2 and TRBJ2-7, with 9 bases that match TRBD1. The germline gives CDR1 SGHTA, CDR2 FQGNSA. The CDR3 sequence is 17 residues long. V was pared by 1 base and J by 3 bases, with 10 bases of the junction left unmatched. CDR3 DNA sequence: TGTGCCAGCAGCTTAGGGCCTTCGGGACAGGGCTTCTACGAGCAGTACTTC. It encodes CASSLGPSGQGFYEQYF.

This CDR3 is CASSQAAGAQYF. The CDR3 nucleotides read TGTGCCAGCAGCCAGGCGGCCGGGGCCCAGTACTTC. The V and J genes are TRBV3-1 (or the pseudogene TRBV3-2) and TRBJ2-5; D may be TRBD2 (5 bases). This CDR3 spans 12 amino acids. Germline CDR1 reads LGHDT; CDR2 reads YNNKEL (reference sequence). Between the trimmed V and J ends, which lost 3 bases and 9 bases, there was a span of 11 bases.

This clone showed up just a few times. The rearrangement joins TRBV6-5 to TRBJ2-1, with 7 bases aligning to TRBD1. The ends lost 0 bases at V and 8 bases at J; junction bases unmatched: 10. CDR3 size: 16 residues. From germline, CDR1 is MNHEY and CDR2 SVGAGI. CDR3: CASSYSTLLQGDEQFF. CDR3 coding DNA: TGTGCCAGCAGTTACTCGACTCTTCTCCAGGGGGATGAGCAGTTCTTC.

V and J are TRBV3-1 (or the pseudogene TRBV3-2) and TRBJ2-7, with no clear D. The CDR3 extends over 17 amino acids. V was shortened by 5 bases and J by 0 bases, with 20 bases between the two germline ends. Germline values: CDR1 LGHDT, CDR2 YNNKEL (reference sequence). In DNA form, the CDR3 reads TGTGCCAGCAGCGGATTCGTTTACATGAGGTCCTCCTACGAGCAGTACTTC. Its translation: CASSGFVYMRSSYEQYF.

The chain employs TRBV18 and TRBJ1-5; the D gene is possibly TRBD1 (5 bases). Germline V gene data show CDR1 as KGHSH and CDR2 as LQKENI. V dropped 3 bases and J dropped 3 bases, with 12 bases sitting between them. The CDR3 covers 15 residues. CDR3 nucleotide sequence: TGTGCCAGCTCACCGCCGCAGGGAACCAATCAGCCCCAGCATTTT. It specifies CASSPPQGTNQPQHF. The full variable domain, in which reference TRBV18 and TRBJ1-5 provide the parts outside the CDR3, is NAGVMQNPRHLVRRRGQEARLRCSPMKGHSHVYWYRQLPEEGLKFMVYLQKENIIDESGMPKERFSAEFPKEGPSILRIQQVVRGDSAAYFCASSPPQGTNQPQHFGDGTRLSIL.

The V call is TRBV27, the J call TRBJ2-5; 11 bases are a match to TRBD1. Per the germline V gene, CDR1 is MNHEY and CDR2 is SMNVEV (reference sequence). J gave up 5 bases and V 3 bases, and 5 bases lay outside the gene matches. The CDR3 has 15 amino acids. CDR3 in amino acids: CASSFRDRGWETQYF. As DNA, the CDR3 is TGTGCCAGCAGTTTCCGGGACAGGGGGTGGGAGACCCAGTACTTC.

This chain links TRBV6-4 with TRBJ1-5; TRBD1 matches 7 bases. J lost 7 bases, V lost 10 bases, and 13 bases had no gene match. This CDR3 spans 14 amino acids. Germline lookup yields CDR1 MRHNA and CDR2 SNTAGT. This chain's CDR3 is CATRAQGIIQPQHF. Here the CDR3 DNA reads TGTGCCACCCGGGCACAGGGGATAATCCAGCCCCAGCATTTT.

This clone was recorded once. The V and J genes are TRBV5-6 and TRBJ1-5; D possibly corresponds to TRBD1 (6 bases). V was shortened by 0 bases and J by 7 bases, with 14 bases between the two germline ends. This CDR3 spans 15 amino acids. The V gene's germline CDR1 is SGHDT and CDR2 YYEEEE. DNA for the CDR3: TGTGCCAGCAGCTTGGGGTTCCAGGGGAACCAGCCCCAGCATTTT. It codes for CASSLGFQGNQPQHF. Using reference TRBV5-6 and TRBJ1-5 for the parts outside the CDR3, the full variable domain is DAGVTQSPTHLIKTRGQQVTLRCSPKSGHDTVSWYQQALGQGPQFIFQYYEEEERQRGNFPDRFSGHQFPNYSSELNVNALLLGDSALYLCASSLGFQGNQPQHFGDGTRLSIL.

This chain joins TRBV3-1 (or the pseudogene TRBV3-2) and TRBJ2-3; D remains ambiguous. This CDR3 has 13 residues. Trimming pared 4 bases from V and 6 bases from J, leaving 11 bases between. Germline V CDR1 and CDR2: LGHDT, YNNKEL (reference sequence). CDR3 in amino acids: CASSLNFRDTQYF. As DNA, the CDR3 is TGTGCCAGCAGCCTAAACTTCCGGGATACGCAGTATTTT.

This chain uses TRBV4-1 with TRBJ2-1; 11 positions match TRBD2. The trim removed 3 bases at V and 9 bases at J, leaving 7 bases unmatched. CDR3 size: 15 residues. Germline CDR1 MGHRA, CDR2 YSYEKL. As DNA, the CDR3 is TGCGCCAGCAGCCATATCGGACTAGCGGGCGTTGAGCAGTTCTTC. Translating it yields CASSHIGLAGVEQFF.

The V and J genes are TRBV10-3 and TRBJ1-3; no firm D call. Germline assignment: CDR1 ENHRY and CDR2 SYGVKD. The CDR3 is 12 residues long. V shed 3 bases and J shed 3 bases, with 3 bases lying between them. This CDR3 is CAISDGGNTIYF. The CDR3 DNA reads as TGTGCCATCAGTGACGGTGGAAACACCATATATTTT.

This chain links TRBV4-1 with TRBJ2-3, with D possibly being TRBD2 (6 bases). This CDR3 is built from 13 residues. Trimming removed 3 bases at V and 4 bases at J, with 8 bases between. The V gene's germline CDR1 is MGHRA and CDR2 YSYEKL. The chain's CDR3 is CASSQRGPDTQYF. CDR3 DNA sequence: TGCGCCAGCAGCCAGCGGGGCCCAGATACGCAGTATTTT.

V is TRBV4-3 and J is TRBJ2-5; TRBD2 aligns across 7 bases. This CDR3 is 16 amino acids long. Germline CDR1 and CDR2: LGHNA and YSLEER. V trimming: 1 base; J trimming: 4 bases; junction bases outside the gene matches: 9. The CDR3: CASSQGTATGGETQYF. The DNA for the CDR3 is TGCGCCAGCAGCCAAGGGACGGCGACGGGGGGAGAGACCCAGTACTTC.

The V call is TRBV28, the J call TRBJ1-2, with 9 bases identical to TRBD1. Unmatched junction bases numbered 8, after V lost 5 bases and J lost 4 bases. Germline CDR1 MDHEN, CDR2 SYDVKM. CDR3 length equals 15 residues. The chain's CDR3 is CASSPRQGGVYGYTF. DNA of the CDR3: TGTGCCAGCAGTCCCAGACAGGGGGGGGTCTATGGCTACACCTTC.

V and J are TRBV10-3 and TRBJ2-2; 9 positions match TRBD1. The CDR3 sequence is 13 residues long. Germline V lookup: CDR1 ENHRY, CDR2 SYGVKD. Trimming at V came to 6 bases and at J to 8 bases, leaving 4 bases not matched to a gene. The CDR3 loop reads CAIRLQGAGELFF. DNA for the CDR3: TGTGCCATCAGACTACAGGGGGCGGGGGAGCTGTTTTTT.